The present T cell receptor (beta chain) was sequenced within a study of OX40 agonist ivuxolimab in advanced cancers. Study as a whole: Dose-escalation patients' cancers were hepatocellular carcinoma, melanoma, renal cell or head and neck cancer.

Sampling times: baseline, cycle 4 day 1, cycle 7 day 1. Libraries were prepared by immunoSEQ multiplex PCR; TCRdb keeps only in-frame clonotypes and omits some of them. The repertoire has around 67,000 clones, more than 70% of them found once; the top ten carry about 7.9%. The clonotype originates from an adult with an advanced solid tumor such as melanoma, head and neck, liver or kidney cancer. This specimen consisted of CD4+ or CD8+ T cells sorted from blood, obtained in a trial of the OX40 agonist ivuxolimab.

CDR3 sequence reads: CATQGRFPYYEQYF. CDR3 coding DNA: TGTGCCACCCAAGGGCGGTTCCCTTACTACGAGCAGTACTTC. V is TRBV10-3 and J is TRBJ2-7; D unclear. CDR1 and CDR2 from the germline V gene are ENHRY and SYGVKD. With 10 bases removed from V and 3 bases from J, the gap between germline ends came to 19 bases. The CDR3 is 14 residues long.